One T cell receptor beta chain is described in this entry. The length of the CDR3 is 17 residues. Germline V gene sequence: CDR1 SGHTA, CDR2 FQGTGA. The entry originates in a study of monozygotic twins with inflammatory bowel disease. The UMIs contained a 6-nucleotide sample barcode. They were added by template switching during cDNA synthesis. From the 5' RACE reads, TCRdb lists one entry per CDR3 protein and no DNA. The sample holds 140,000 to 150,000 distinct CDR3 sequences. The clonotype was recovered from a human donor with ulcerative colitis or Crohn's disease, or a healthy co-twin of an affected twin (not recorded which). The chain couples TRBV7-3 to TRBJ1-1. The sequencing sample was made of blood. The CDR3 protein is CASSLTPTGPHNTEAFF.